Listed here are 15 T cell receptor beta chains from one sample, sequenced in a study of shared clonotypes between healthy human individuals. Clones were read by immunoSEQ multiplex PCR, and TCRdb kept only the in-frame ones, dropping some. The repertoire consists of 400,000 to 550,000 clones, with around three quarters occurring once and the leading ten covering more than 10%. Material for sequencing was PBMCs. The receptors derive from a woman in her 40s in good health. Some clones in this sample may be carry-over from other donors' samples.

The V gene is TRBV27, the J gene TRBJ2-3; 10 bases fit TRBD1. The CDR3 is 15 residues long. Unmatched junction bases numbered 2, after V lost 2 bases and J lost 3 bases. CDR1 is MNHEY, CDR2 SMNVEV, per germline (reference sequence). The CDR3 DNA reads as TGTGCCAGCAGTTTAGGGGGACAGGGGACAGATACGCAGTATTTT. Its protein is CASSLGGQGTDTQYF.

On this clone itself: A read error is the likely source, as a far larger clone sits one nucleotide away. The chain is built from TRBV28 and TRBJ2-7; TRBD2 aligns across 7 bases. V shed 5 bases, J shed 2 bases, and the junction held 18 bases outside the gene matches. This CDR3 contains 18 residues. Germline V gene lookup returns CDR1 MDHEN and CDR2 SYDVKM. CDR3: CASSVSGTFTFNTYEQYF. The CDR3 DNA follows: TGTGCCAGCAGTGTAAGCGGGACTTTCACATTTAACACCTACGAGCAGTACTTC.

Of note for this clone: This may be a read error, as it is one base from a much larger clone. This sequence joins TRBV9 and TRBJ2-1, with TRBD2 identical over 14 bases. V lost 5 bases to trimming and J lost 8 bases; unmatched junction nucleotides: 3. The CDR3 has 14 residues. The germline CDR1 and CDR2 sequences are SGDLS and YYNGEE. The CDR3 sequence: CASRGTSGSHEQFF. CDR3 in DNA: TGTGCCAGCAGGGGGACTAGCGGGAGTCATGAGCAGTTCTTC. The entire variable domain, with the rest obtained from reference TRBV9 and TRBJ2-1, is as follows: DSGVTQTPKHLITATGQRVTLRCSPRSGDLSVYWYQQSLDQGLQFLIQYYNGEERAKGNILERFSAQQFPDLHSELNLSSLELGDSALYFCASRGTSGSHEQFFGPGTRLTVL.

This chain links TRBV11-2 with TRBJ1-1, with D uncertain. This CDR3 is 14 amino acids long. Germline loops: CDR1 SGHAT, CDR2 FQNNGV. Trimming stripped 0 bases from V and 7 bases from J, with 12 bases between. The CDR3 here is CASSLDRVSSEAFF. Written as DNA, the CDR3 is TGTGCCAGCAGCTTAGACAGAGTCTCGAGTGAAGCTTTCTTT.

The chain links TRBV7-6 to TRBJ2-1; TRBD2 is a possible D gene (6 bases). The CDR3 spans 15 residues. Between the trimmed V and J ends, which lost 5 bases and 9 bases, there was a span of 20 bases. CDR1 SGHVS and CDR2 FNYEAQ come from the germline V gene. CDR3: CASSRGTTGEGEQFF. CDR3 nucleotide sequence: TGTGCCAGCAGCCGGGGGACCACGGGAGAAGGTGAGCAGTTCTTC.

Worth noting for this clone: A much larger clone is a single base away; this may be a read error. Other DNA variants within this sample encode the same CDR3. J is TRBJ2-5 and V is TRBV30, with D possibly matching TRBD2 (5 bases). The germline V gene encodes CDR1 GTSNPN and CDR2 SVGIG (reference sequence). The CDR3 has 13 residues. CDR3 sequence reads: CVWRTPGQETQYF. The DNA for the CDR3 is TGTGTCTGGAGGACCCCTGGTCAAGAGACCCAGTACTTC.

The V gene is TRBV6-6, the J gene TRBJ2-5; 15 bases map to TRBD2. The CDR3 runs to 15 residues. The ends lost 4 bases at V and 4 bases at J; junction bases unmatched: 1. Germline CDR1 is MNHNY and CDR2 is SVGAGI (reference sequence). CDR3 nucleotides: TGTGCCAGCAGTTGGGGACTAGCGGGAGGAGAGACCCAGTACTTC. Amino acids: CASSWGLAGGETQYF.

J is TRBJ2-2 and V is TRBV29-1; TRBD1 or TRBD2 may be the D gene (5 bases each). V lost 7 bases and J 3 bases, leaving 15 bases between the germline ends. Germline values: CDR1 SQVTM, CDR2 ANQGSEA. The CDR3 loop spans 14 amino acids. CDR3 sequence (DNA): TGCAGCGCCGAAGTTAGGGGAGACACCGGGGAGCTGTTTTTT. Translating it yields CSAEVRGDTGELFF.

The rearrangement joins TRBV7-2 to TRBJ2-7; D tentatively fits TRBD1 or TRBD2 (5 bases each). The CDR3 is 13 amino acids. The germline V and J ends were trimmed by 5 bases and 7 bases, with 15 bases remaining between them. In germline, CDR1 is SGHTA, CDR2 FQGNSA. Here the CDR3 reads CASSNGDGWEQYF. In DNA form, the CDR3 reads TGTGCCAGCAGCAATGGGGACGGATGGGAGCAGTACTTC.

V and J are TRBV7-9 and TRBJ2-2; 7 bases match TRBD2. Trimming cost V 9 bases and J 1 base; bases outside gene matches: 8. Germline assignment: CDR1 SEHNR and CDR2 FQNEAQ (reference sequence). CDR3 length equals 15 residues. The CDR3 sequence is CASPPGGLNTGELFF. The CDR3 DNA is TGTGCCAGTCCGCCGGGGGGACTGAACACCGGGGAGCTGTTTTTT.

The gene calls are TRBV11-2 and TRBJ2-7; D gene unclear. Germline V CDR1 and CDR2: SGHAT, FQNNGV. CDR3 size: 15 residues. Trimming removed 3 bases at V and 5 bases at J, with 17 bases between. The CDR3 loop is CASSLEAPLLHEQYF. In DNA, the CDR3 is TGTGCCAGCAGCTTGGAAGCGCCACTCCTCCACGAGCAGTACTTC. The complete variable domain, with remaining parts taken from reference TRBV11-2 and TRBJ2-7, reads EAGVAQSPRYKIIEKRQSVAFWCNPISGHATLYWYQQILGQGPKLLIQFQNNGVVDDSQLPKDRFSAERLKGVDSTLKIQPAKLEDSAVYLCASSLEAPLLHEQYFGPGTRLTVT.

The chain couples TRBV6-6 to TRBJ2-7; a possible D gene is TRBD1 (6 bases). The CDR3 length is 14 residues. Germline assignment: CDR1 MNHNY and CDR2 SVGAGI (reference sequence). Trimming took 2 bases from V and 3 from J, leaving 11 bases between them. In DNA, the CDR3 is TGTGCCAGCAGTTACGGCAGGGGAGACTACGAGCAGTACTTC. Translating gives CASSYGRGDYEQYF.

The V gene is TRBV5-4, the J gene TRBJ2-7; 10 nucleotides match TRBD2. The CDR3 has 14 amino acids. The germline V gene has CDR1 SGHNT and CDR2 YYREEE (reference sequence). The ends lost 4 bases at V and 6 bases at J; junction bases unmatched: 7. The CDR3: CASSPVAGGREQYF. The CDR3 DNA reads as TGTGCCAGCAGCCCCGTAGCGGGAGGTCGCGAGCAGTACTTC. Supplemented by reference TRBV5-4 and TRBJ2-7, the full variable domain reads ETGVTQSPTHLIKTRGQQVTLRCSSQSGHNTVSWYQQALGQGPQFIFQYYREEENGRGNFPPRFSGLQFPNYSSELNVNALELDDSALYLCASSPVAGGREQYFGPGTRLTVT.

This sequence joins TRBV18 and TRBJ1-4, with D possibly TRBD1 on 5 matching bases. Germline-derived CDR1 and CDR2 are KGHSH and LQKENI. CDR3 length: 15 amino acids. Trimming stripped 2 bases from V and 7 bases from J, with 14 bases between. The chain's CDR3 is CASSPKGLTTEKLFF. CDR3 bases: TGTGCCAGCTCACCAAAGGGACTAACGACTGAAAAACTGTTTTTT. The variable domain in full, with the rest retrieved from reference TRBV18 and TRBJ1-4, is NAGVMQNPRHLVRRRGQEARLRCSPMKGHSHVYWYRQLPEEGLKFMVYLQKENIIDESGMPKERFSAEFPKEGPSILRIQQVVRGDSAAYFCASSPKGLTTEKLFFGSGTQLSVL.

This clone occurred a few times. The rearrangement links TRBV7-9 to TRBJ1-2; the D gene is possibly TRBD1 (5 bases). The CDR3 consists of 16 residues. Germline V gene sequence: CDR1 SEHNR, CDR2 FQNEAQ (reference sequence). V was cut by 3 bases and J by 4 bases, with 18 bases left in between. CDR3 sequence reads: CASSFEGGRQGYGYTF. Here the CDR3 DNA reads TGTGCCAGCAGCTTTGAGGGAGGTCGGCAGGGCTATGGCTACACCTTC.